This T cell receptor beta chain is drawn from a study of PD-1 blockade in mismatch repair-deficient tumors. General study findings and limits: Tumor-resident clones, often undetectable pretreatment in blood, expanded then contracted after pembrolizumab.

Profiled with immunoSEQ multiplex PCR; TCRdb holds only in-frame clones, not every one. This table has tens of thousands of clones, 75% to 85% appearing once. TCRs were sequenced from a few patients responding to pembrolizumab. A note on this clone: Antigen specificity is unknown.

Germline-derived CDR1 and CDR2 are SGHDT and YYEEEE. The V end was cut by 0 bases, the J end by 3 bases, with 12 bases between. The CDR3 consists of 15 residues. This specimen consisted of peripheral blood, obtained 4 weeks after starting pembrolizumab. The chain combines TRBV5-6 with TRBJ2-5; maybe TRBD2 (6 bases). The TCR originated in an adult with mismatch repair-deficient cancer. DNA of the CDR3: TGTGCCAGCAGCTTGGCCGGGGTAGCGGAAGAGACCCAGTACTTC. Its protein product is CASSLAGVAEETQYF.